Listed below are T cell receptor beta chains from one sample, sequenced in a study of graft-versus-host responses after intestinal transplantation. Repertoires were generated with immunoSEQ multiplex PCR, while TCRdb's copy carries only in-frame clones and drops some. The profile covers some 120,000 clones, with approximately 93% appearing a single time and 1.2% taken by the ten largest. No antigen is known for these receptors. Sequenced here: unstimulated CD8+ T cells sorted from spleen or lymph node cells, sampled before transplant. The receptors here all came from a human donor who was the organ donor for an intestinal transplant. Each CDR3 is given with its conserved first and last residue. The D gene is left open where the match is weak. The size entry is marked missing in some rows and otherwise reads once, few, many or a size class.

V gene | D gene | clone size | CDR3 length | CDR3 protein
TRBV28 | . | . | 11 | CASSRGREQYF
TRBV29-1 | TRBD2 | . | 13 | CSVWASGRAGEFF
TRBV9 | TRBD2 | . | 14 | CASSPGLAGTEQYF
TRBV19 | . | . | 14 | CASKKGRSNQPQHF
TRBV15 | TRBD1 | once | 15 | CATSRDRDRAYGYTF
TRBV5-1 | . | . | 15 | CASSPPDGRGQPQHF
TRBV9 | . | once | 17 | CASSVGGTTYGQETQYF
TRBV12-5 | . | . | 16 | CASGLLGEANTGELFF
TRBV7-6 | TRBD2 | . | 16 | CASSLLAEDNTGELFF
TRBV27 | . | . | 15 | CASSLSAGPNTEAFF
TRBV29-1 | TRBD2 | once | 15 | CSVVGAGVTEETQYF
TRBV9 | . | . | 13 | CASSVEGWDEQYF
TRBV7-2 | TRBD2 | . | 15 | CASSSGLAARNEQFF
TRBV13 | TRBD2 | . | 18 | CASSLGLAGNTIIYEQYF
TRBV9 | . | once | 15 | CASSVGGTHGNEQFF
TRBV2 | . | . | 14 | CASSVGGGGNEQFF
TRBV29-1 | TRBD2 | . | 17 | CSVWGLAGAPRTDTQYF
TRBV4-2 | TRBD2 | . | 15 | CASSQDLAGVPEQYF
TRBV7-2 | TRBD1 | . | 18 | CASSFHIELTGSADTQYF
TRBV9 | . | . | 13 | CASSVGSGKGYTF
TRBV7-2 | . | . | 15 | CASSLDLVRIYEQYF
TRBV10-3 | . | once | 15 | CAITPGVLGSTEAFF
TRBV11-2 | . | . | 13 | CASTDSFQETQYF
TRBV4-1 | . | . | 16 | CASASTVGIGGTEAFF
TRBV19 | TRBD1 | . | 15 | CASSVRQGLNEKLFF
TRBV29-1 | . | . | 12 | CSVVASGNTIYF
TRBV7-2 | . | . | 14 | CASSLGQYPYEQYF
TRBV7-9 | . | . | 15 | CASSSGTNSGNTIYF
TRBV19 | TRBD2 | . | 15 | CASSVGLAGLNEQFF
TRBV7-8 | . | . | 13 | CASSLPGVGELFF
TRBV19 | . | . | 15 | CASSMSVLGSYEQYF
TRBV7-9 | TRBD1 | . | 13 | CASSFDRANEQFF
TRBV27 | . | . | 13 | CASSLALNTEAFF
TRBV19 | . | . | 13 | CASSEAGNQPQHF
TRBV5-4 | . | . | 12 | CASSLGNTEQYF
TRBV2 | TRBD2 | . | 15 | CASSDRLAGKETQYF
TRBV4-1 | . | . | 15 | CASSQDRELSYEQYF
TRBV7-8 | . | . | 15 | CASSPQGGGNYGYTF
TRBV11-2 | TRBD1 | . | 14 | CASSVGQGSYEQYF
TRBV29-1 | TRBD1 | . | 17 | CSVEEGPWGQYTDTQYF
TRBV6-6 | . | . | 15 | CASSYSSHATGELFF